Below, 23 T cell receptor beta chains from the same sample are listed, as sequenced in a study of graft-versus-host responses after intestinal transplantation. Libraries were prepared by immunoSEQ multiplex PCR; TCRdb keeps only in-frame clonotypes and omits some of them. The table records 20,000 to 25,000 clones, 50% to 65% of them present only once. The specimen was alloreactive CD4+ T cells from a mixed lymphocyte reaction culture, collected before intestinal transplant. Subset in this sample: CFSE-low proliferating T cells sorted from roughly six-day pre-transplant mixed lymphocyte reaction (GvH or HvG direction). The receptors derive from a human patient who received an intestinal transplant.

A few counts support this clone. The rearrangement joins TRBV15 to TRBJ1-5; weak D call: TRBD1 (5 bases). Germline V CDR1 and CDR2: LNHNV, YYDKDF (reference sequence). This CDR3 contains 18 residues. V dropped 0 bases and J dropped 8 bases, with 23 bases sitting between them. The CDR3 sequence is CATSRDFRDPKGGKPQHF. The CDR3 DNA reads TGTGCCACCAGCAGAGATTTTCGGGACCCCAAAGGAGGGAAGCCCCAGCATTTT.

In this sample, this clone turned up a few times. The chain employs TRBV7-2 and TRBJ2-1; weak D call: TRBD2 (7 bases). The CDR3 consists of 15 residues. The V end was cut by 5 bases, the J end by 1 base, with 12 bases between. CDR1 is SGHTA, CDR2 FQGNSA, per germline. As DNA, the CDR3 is TGTGCCAGCAGCCGAGGGGGGGTATCCTACAATGAGCAGTTCTTC. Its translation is CASSRGGVSYNEQFF.

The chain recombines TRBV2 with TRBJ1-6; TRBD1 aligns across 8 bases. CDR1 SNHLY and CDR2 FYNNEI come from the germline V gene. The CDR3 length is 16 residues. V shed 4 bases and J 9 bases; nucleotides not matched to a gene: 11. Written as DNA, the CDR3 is TGTGCCAGCAGTGGGGACAGGCAAAGTTCTAGTTCACCCCTCCACTTT. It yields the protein CASSGDRQSSSSPLHF.

In DNA, the CDR3 is TGCGCCAGCAGCCAGTCTCGGGGGGACTATGGCTACACCTTC. The encoded protein is CASSQSRGDYGYTF. V gene TRBV4-3 combines with J gene TRBJ1-2; a weak D match, TRBD1 (5 bases). Germline-derived CDR1 and CDR2 are LGHNA and YSLEER. Trimming took off 3 bases at V and 3 bases at J, with 11 bases between the two ends. This CDR3 is 14 amino acids long.

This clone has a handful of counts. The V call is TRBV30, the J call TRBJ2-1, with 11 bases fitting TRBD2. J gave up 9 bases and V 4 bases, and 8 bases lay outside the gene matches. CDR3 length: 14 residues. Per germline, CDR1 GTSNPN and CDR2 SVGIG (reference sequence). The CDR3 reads CAWNLAGGKGEQFF. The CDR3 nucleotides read TGTGCCTGGAATCTAGCGGGAGGTAAAGGTGAGCAGTTCTTC.

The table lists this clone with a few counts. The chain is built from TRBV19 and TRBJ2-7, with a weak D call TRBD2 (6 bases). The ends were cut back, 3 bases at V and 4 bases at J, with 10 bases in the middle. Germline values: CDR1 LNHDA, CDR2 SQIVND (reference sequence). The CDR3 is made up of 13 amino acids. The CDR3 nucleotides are TGTGCCAGTAGTATCAGGGAGGAATACGAGCAGTACTTC. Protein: CASSIREEYEQYF.

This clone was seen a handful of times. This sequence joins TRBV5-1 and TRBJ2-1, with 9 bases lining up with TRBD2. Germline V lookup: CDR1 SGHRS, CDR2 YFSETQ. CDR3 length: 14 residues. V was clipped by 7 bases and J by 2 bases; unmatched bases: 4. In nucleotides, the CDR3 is TGCGCCAGCGGGGAGCGGGGGGCCTACAATGAGCAGTTCTTC. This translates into CASGERGAYNEQFF.

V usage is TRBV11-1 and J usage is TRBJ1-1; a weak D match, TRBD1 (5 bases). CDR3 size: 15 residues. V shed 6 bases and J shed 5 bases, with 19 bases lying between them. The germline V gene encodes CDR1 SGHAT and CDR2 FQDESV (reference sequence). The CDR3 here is CASSFLAGLGTEAFF. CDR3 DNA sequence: TGTGCCAGCAGTTTTCTGGCGGGGCTGGGGACTGAAGCTTTCTTT.

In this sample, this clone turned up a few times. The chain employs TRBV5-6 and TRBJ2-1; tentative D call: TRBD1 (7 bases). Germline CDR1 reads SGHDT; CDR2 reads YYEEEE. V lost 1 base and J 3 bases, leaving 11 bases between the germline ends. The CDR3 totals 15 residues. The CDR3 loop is CASSLRRDSYNEQFF. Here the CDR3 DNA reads TGTGCCAGCAGCTTGAGGAGGGACAGCTACAATGAGCAGTTCTTC. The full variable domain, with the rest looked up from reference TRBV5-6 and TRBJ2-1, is DAGVTQSPTHLIKTRGQQVTLRCSPKSGHDTVSWYQQALGQGPQFIFQYYEEEERQRGNFPDRFSGHQFPNYSSELNVNALLLGDSALYLCASSLRRDSYNEQFFGPGTRLTVL.

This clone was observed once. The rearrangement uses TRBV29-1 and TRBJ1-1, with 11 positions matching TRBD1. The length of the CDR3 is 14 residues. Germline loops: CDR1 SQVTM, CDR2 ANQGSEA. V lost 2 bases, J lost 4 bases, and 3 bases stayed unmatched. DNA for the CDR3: TGCAGCGTTGAAAGAGGGACAGGGGGCACTGAAGCTTTCTTT. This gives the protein CSVERGTGGTEAFF.

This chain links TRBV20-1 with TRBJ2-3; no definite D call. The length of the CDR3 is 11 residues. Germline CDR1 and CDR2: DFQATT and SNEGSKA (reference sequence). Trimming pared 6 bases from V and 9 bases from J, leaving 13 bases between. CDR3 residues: CSAINTLTQYF. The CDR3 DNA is TGCAGTGCCATAAATACTTTAACGCAGTATTTT.

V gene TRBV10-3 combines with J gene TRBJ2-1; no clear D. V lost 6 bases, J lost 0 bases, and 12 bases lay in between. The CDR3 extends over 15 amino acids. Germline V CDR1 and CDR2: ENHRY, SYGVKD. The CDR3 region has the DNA TGTGCCATCAGCCCCTTACAGAGCTCCTACAATGAGCAGTTCTTC. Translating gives CAISPLQSSYNEQFF.

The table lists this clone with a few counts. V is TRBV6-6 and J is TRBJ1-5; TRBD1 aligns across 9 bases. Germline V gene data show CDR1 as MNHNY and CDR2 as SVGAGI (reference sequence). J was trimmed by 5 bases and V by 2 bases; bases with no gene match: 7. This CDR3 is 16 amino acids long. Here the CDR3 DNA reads TGTGCCAGCAGTTACAGAGGGACAGGGATTCATCAGCCCCAGCATTTT. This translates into CASSYRGTGIHQPQHF.

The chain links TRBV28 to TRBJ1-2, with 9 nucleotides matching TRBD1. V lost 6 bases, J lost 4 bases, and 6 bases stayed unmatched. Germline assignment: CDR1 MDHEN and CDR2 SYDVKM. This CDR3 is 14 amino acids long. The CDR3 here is CASRETGGGYGYTF. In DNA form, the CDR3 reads TGTGCCAGCAGAGAAACAGGGGGCGGCTATGGCTACACCTTC.

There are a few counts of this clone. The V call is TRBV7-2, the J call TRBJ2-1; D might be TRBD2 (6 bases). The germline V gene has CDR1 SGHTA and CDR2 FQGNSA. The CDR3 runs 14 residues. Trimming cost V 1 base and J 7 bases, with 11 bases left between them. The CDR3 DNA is TGTGCCAGCAGCTTAGAGGCAGGGAGGAATGAGCAGTTCTTC. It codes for CASSLEAGRNEQFF.

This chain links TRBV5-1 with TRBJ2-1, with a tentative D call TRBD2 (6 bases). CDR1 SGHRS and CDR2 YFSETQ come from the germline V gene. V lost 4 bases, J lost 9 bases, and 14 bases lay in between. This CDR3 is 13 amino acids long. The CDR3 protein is CASSHWGGGEQFF. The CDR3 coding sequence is TGCGCCAGCAGCCACTGGGGAGGCGGTGAGCAGTTCTTC.

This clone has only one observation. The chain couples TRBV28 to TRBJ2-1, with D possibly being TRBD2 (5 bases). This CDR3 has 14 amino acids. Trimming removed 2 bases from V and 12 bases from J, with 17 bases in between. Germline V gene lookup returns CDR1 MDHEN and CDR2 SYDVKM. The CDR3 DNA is TGTGCCAGCAGTTTAATTGTAAGAGGGAGAGGGCAGTTCTTC. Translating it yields CASSLIVRGRGQFF. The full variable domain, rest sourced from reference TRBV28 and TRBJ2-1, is DVKVTQSSRYLVKRTGEKVFLECVQDMDHENMFWYRQDPGLGLRLIYFSYDVKMKEKGDIPEGYSVSREKKERFSLILESASTNQTSMYLCASSLIVRGRGQFFGPGTRLTVL.

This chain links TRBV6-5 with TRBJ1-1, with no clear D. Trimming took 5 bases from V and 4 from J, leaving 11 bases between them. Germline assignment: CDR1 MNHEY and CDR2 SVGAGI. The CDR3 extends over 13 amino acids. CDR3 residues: CASSETILTEAFF. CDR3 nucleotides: TGTGCCAGCAGTGAGACAATCCTCACTGAAGCTTTCTTT.

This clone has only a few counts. In DNA form, the CDR3 reads TGTGCCAGCAGGGGACAGGGGGCAATTGTGTACGAGCAGTACTTC. Protein: CASRGQGAIVYEQYF. This sequence joins TRBV6-1 and TRBJ2-7, with 12 nucleotides matching TRBD1. This CDR3 comprises 15 residues. Germline values: CDR1 MNHNS, CDR2 SASEGT. The J segment lost 4 bases and the V segment lost 6 bases, leaving 7 bases of the junction unmatched.

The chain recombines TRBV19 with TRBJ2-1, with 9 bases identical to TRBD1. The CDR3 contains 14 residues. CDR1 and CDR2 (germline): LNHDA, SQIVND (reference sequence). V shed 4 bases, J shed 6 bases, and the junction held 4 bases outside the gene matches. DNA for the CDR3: TGTGCCAGTAGTAATACAGGGGGCCGCAATGAGCAGTTCTTC. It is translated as CASSNTGGRNEQFF.

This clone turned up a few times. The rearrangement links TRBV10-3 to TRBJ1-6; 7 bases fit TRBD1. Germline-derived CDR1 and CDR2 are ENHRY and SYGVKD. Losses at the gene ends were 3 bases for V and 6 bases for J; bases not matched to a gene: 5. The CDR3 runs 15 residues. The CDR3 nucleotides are TGTGCCATCAGTGACCGGGACAGCTTTAATTCACCCCTCCACTTT. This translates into CAISDRDSFNSPLHF.

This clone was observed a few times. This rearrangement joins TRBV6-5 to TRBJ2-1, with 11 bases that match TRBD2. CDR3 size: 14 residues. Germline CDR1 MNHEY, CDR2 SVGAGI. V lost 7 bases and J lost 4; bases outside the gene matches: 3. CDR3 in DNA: TGTGCCAGCACTCGACTAGCGGGATACAATGAGCAGTTCTTC. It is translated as CASTRLAGYNEQFF.

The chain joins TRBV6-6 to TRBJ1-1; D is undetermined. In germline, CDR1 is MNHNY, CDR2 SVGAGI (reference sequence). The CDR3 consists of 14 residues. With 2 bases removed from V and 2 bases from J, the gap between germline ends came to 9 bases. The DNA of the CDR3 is TGTGCCAGCAGTTACCGGGGTCGTAACACTGAAGCTTTCTTT. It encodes CASSYRGRNTEAFF.